Below are 14 T cell receptor beta chains sequenced from a single sample in a study of monozygotic twins with inflammatory bowel disease. TCRdb reprocessed the 5' RACE reads, keeping one entry per CDR3 protein, no DNA. This sample contains approximately 400,000 distinct CDR3 sequences. Source material: blood. The origin of the receptors is a human donor with ulcerative colitis or Crohn's disease, or a healthy co-twin of an affected twin (not recorded which).

The chain combines TRBV28 with TRBJ1-2; TCRdb designates TRBD1, a call that cannot be tested without DNA. The CDR3 contains 14 residues. Germline values: CDR1 MDHEN, CDR2 SYDVKM. This CDR3 is CASSPTGTIYGYTF.

CDR3 loop: CASSQGLDYGYTF. The rearrangement links TRBV18 to TRBJ1-2. Per the germline V gene, CDR1 is KGHSH and CDR2 is LQKENI. The CDR3 is 13 residues long.

This chain uses TRBV29-1 with TRBJ2-3; TCRdb designates TRBD2, a call that cannot be tested without DNA. The CDR3 has 14 amino acids. The germline V gene has CDR1 SQVTM and CDR2 ANQGSEA. CDR3 region: CSASTSGAVDTQYF.

The rearrangement links TRBV7-9 to TRBJ2-4; TCRdb lists TRBD1, though no DNA is available to test this call. The CDR3 totals 16 residues. Germline V CDR1 and CDR2: SEHNR, FQNEAQ (reference sequence). The CDR3 sequence is CASSPLLSGGKNIQYF.

The rearrangement joins TRBV7-8 to TRBJ2-7; the TCRdb D gene call, TRBD1, has no DNA to confirm it. Germline V gives CDR1 SGHVS, CDR2 FQNEAQ. The CDR3 extends over 14 amino acids. CDR3 region: CASSSRGGTYEQYF.

The chain carries TRBV7-2 and TRBJ2-4; TCRdb's D call of TRBD2 is untestable without DNA. CDR3 length equals 14 residues. The germline CDR1 and CDR2 sequences are SGHTA and FQGNSA. The CDR3 spells CASSPAPGRNIQYF.

The gene calls are TRBV10-3 and TRBJ2-3; TCRdb's D gene call, TRBD1, goes unchecked for lack of DNA. Germline CDR1 reads ENHRY; CDR2 reads SYGVKD. This CDR3 has 17 residues. CDR3 sequence reads: CAISPGGGTSSTDTQYF.

The rearrangement joins TRBV20-1 to TRBJ1-1. Germline V lookup: CDR1 DFQATT, CDR2 SNEGSKA (reference sequence). The CDR3 runs to 11 residues. The CDR3 loop reads CSASPDTEAFF.

V usage is TRBV12-3 or TRBV12-4 and J usage is TRBJ1-1; TCRdb designates TRBD1, a call that cannot be tested without DNA. The CDR3 has 13 residues. The CDR3 region is CASRSTGYTEAFF.

The rearrangement uses TRBV10-3 and TRBJ2-1; the D call of TRBD1 rests on TCRdb alone, since no DNA is present to check it. This CDR3 is built from 15 residues. CDR1 is ENHRY, CDR2 SYGVKD, per germline. The CDR3 region is CAISGQGASYNEQFF.

The V call is TRBV7-8, the J call TRBJ2-5; the TCRdb D gene call, TRBD1, has no DNA to confirm it. Germline loops: CDR1 SGHVS, CDR2 FQNEAQ. CDR3 length equals 15 residues. CDR3 region: CASSLGPEGAQTQYF.

This chain links TRBV20-1 with TRBJ2-7; TCRdb indicates TRBD2, and absent DNA this call remains unverified. The CDR3 spans 17 residues. Looked up from germline, CDR1 is DFQATT and CDR2 is SNEGSKA (reference sequence). The CDR3 loop is CSASRGSGRVALYEQYF.

The chain joins TRBV28 to TRBJ2-3; TCRdb reports TRBD1, a call that lacks DNA to check it against. From germline, CDR1 is MDHEN and CDR2 SYDVKM. The CDR3 runs to 14 residues. The CDR3 reads CASSPNSGTDTQYF.

V usage is TRBV28 and J usage is TRBJ2-7; the TCRdb D gene call, TRBD2, has no DNA to confirm it. CDR1 is MDHEN, CDR2 SYDVKM, per germline. The CDR3 runs to 15 residues. Here the CDR3 reads CASSLYWTSGYEQYF.